This T cell receptor (beta chain) was recorded in a study of blood T cell repertoires in COVID-19. Study background: Acute and convalescent COVID-19 specimens originated in the United States, Italy and Spain. Nucleic acid was either cDNA or gDNA, and it came from T cells, B-cell-depleted T cells, or PBMCs.

CDR1 and CDR2 (germline): MDHEN, SYDVKM. The CDR3 has 13 amino acids. V was pared by 3 bases and J by 0 bases, with 6 bases between. Original processing notes: Reference gene primer amplification in the assay estimated nucleated cell counts. Profiled with immunoSEQ multiplex PCR; TCRdb holds only in-frame clones, not every one. The V and J calls and the clone size are those of that table, but D and trimming were determined from the DNA. This repertoire shows 86,000 or so clones, under 85% found once; its top ten account for about 11%. The receptor comes from a man in his 70s with acute or convalescent COVID-19. The specimen was peripheral blood. This rearrangement joins TRBV28 to TRBJ2-7; D unclear. The CDR3 nucleotides are TGTGCCAGCAGTTTCCCTAGCTCCTACGAGCAGTACTTC. It yields the protein CASSFPSSYEQYF.